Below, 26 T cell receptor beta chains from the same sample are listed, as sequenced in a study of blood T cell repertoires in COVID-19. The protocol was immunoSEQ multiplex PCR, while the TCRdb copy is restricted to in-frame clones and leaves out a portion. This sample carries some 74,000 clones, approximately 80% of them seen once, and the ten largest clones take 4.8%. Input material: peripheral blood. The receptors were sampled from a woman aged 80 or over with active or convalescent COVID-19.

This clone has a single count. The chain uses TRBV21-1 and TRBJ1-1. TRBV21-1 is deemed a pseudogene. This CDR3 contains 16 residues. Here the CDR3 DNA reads TGTGCCAGCAGCGCCCCAACGGGGTCATTGGGTCCGAAAGCTTTCTTT. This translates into CASSAPTGSLGPKAFF.

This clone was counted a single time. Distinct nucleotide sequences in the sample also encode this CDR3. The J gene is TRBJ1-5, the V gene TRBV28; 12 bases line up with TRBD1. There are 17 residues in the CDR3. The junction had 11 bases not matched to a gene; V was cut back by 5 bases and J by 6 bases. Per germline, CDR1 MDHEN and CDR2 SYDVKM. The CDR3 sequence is CASSIPGQGAGGQPQHF. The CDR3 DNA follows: TGTGCCAGCAGTATACCGGGACAGGGGGCGGGGGGTCAGCCCCAGCATTTT.

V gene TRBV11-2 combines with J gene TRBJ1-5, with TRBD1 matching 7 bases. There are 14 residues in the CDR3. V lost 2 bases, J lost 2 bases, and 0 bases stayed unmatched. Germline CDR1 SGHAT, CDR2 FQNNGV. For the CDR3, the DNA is TGTGCCAGCAGCTTAACAGGGGGCAATCAGCCCCAGCATTTT. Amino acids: CASSLTGGNQPQHF.

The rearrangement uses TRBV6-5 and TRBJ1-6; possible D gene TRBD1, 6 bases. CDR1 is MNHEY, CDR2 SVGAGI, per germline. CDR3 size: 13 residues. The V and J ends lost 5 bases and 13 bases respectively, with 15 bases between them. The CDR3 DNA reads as TGTGCCAGCAGTCGTGGGGGCCAGTCTCCCCTCCACTTT. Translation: CASSRGGQSPLHF.

The CDR3 nucleotides read TGCGCCAGCAGCTTGAGCCTCAGGGCAGATACGCAGTATTTT. Its protein product is CASSLSLRADTQYF. The J gene is TRBJ2-3, the V gene TRBV5-1, with TRBD1 as a possible D gene (5 bases). The CDR3 contains 14 residues. Between the trimmed V and J ends, which lost 1 base and 4 bases, there was a span of 10 bases. The germline CDR1 and CDR2 sequences are SGHRS and YFSETQ.

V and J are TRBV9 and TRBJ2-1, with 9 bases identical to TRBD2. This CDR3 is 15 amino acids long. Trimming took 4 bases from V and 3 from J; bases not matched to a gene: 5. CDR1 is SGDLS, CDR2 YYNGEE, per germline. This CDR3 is CASSLSGGNYNEQFF. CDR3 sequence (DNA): TGTGCCAGCAGCCTCAGCGGGGGGAACTACAATGAGCAGTTCTTC.

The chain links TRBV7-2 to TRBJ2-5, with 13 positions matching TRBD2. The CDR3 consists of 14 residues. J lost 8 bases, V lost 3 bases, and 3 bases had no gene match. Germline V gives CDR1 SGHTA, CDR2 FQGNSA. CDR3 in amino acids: CASSFGTSGTTQYF. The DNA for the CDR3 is TGTGCCAGCAGCTTCGGGACTAGCGGGACAACCCAGTACTTC.

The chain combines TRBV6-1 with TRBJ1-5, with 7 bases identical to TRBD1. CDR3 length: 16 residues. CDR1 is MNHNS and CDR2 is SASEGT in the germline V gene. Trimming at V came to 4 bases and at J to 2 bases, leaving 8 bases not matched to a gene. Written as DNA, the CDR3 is TGTGCCAGCAGTGGCAACGACAGGGTTGGCAATCAGCCCCAGCATTTT. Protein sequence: CASSGNDRVGNQPQHF.

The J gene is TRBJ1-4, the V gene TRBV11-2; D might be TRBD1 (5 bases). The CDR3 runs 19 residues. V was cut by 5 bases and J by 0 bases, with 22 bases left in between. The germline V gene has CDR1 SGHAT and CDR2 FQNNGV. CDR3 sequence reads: CASSARSGMGFATNEKLFF. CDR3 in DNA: TGTGCCAGCAGCGCGAGGTCAGGGATGGGTTTTGCAACTAATGAAAAACTGTTTTTT. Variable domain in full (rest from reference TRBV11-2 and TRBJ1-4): EAGVAQSPRYKIIEKRQSVAFWCNPISGHATLYWYQQILGQGPKLLIQFQNNGVVDDSQLPKDRFSAERLKGVDSTLKIQPAKLEDSAVYLCASSARSGMGFATNEKLFFGSGTQLSVL.

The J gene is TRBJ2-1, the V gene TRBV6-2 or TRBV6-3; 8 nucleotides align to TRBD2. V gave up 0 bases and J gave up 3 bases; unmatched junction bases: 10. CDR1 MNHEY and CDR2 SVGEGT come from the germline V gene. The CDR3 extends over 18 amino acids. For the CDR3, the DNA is TGTGCCAGCAGTTACTCGCCTCCAACTAGCGGTATCTACAATGAGCAGTTCTTC. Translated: CASSYSPPTSGIYNEQFF.

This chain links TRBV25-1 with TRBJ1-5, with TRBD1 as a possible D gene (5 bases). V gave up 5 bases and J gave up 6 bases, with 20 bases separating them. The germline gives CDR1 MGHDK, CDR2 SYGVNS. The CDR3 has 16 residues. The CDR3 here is CASSPPGVQGGQPQHF. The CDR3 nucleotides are TGTGCCAGCAGTCCCCCGGGGGTCCAGGGAGGTCAGCCCCAGCATTTT. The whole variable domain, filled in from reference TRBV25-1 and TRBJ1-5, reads EADIYQTPRYLVIGTGKKITLECSQTMGHDKMYWYQQDPGMELHLIHYSYGVNSTEKGDLSSESTVSRIRTEHFPLTLESARPSHTSQYLCASSPPGVQGGQPQHFGDGTRLSIL.

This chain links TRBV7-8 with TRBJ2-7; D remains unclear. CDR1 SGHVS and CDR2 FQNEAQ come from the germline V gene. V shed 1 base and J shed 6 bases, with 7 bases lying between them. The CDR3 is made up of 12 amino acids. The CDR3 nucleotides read TGTGCCAGCAGCTTAGTAGATCTCGAGCAGTACTTC. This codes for CASSLVDLEQYF.

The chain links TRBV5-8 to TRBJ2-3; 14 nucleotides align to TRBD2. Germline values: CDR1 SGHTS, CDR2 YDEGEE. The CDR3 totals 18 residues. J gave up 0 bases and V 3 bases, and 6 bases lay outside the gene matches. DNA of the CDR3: TGTGCCAGCAGCTCGACCAGGACTAGCGGGAGGAGCACAGATACGCAGTATTTT. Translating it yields CASSSTRTSGRSTDTQYF.

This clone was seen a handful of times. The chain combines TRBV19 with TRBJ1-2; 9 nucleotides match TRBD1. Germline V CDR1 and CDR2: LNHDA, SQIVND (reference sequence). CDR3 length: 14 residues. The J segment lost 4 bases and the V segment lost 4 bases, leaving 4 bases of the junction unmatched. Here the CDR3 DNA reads TGTGCCAGTAGTACGGGACAGGGCGTCTATGGCTACACCTTC. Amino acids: CASSTGQGVYGYTF.

In DNA, the CDR3 is TGTGCCAGTACCGGGACAGGGGGCTTTAGAGAGACCCAGTACTTC. As protein: CASTGTGGFRETQYF. The genes are TRBV19 and TRBJ2-5; 12 nucleotides line up with TRBD1. CDR1 is LNHDA and CDR2 is SQIVND in the germline V gene (reference sequence). The V segment lost 7 bases and the J segment 4 bases; nucleotides outside the gene matches: 7. This CDR3 has 15 residues.

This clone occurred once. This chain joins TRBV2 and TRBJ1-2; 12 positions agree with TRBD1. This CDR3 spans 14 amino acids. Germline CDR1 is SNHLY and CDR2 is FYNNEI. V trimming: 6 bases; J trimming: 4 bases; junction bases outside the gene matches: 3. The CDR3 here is CASRGTGGLYGYTF. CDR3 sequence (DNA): TGTGCCAGCAGAGGGACAGGGGGCCTCTATGGCTACACCTTC.

CDR3 sequence (DNA): TGTGCCATCAGTGGAAACAGATACTATGGCTACACCTTC. Amino acids: CAISGNRYYGYTF. The chain is built from TRBV10-3 and TRBJ1-2; D is unclear. The V end was cut by 4 bases, the J end by 3 bases, with 9 bases between. CDR1 is ENHRY, CDR2 SYGVKD, per germline. This CDR3 spans 13 amino acids.

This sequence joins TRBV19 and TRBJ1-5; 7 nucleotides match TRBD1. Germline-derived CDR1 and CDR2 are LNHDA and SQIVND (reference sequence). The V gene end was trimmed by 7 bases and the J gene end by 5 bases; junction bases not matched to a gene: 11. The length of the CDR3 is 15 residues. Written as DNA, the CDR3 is TGTGCCAGTAACCCCAGGGGGACGGGGGATCAGCCCCAGCATTTT. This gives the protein CASNPRGTGDQPQHF.

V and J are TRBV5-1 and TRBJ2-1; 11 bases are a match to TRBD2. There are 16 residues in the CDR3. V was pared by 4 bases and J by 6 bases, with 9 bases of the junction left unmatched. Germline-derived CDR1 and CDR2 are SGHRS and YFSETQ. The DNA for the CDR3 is TGCGCCAGCAGCCCTCAGCTAGCGGGGGGACTCAATGAGCAGTTCTTC. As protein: CASSPQLAGGLNEQFF.

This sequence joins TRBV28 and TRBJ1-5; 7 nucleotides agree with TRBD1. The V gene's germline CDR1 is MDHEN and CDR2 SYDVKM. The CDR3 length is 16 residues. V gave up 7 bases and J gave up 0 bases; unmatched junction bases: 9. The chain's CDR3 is CASTLRQGDSNQPQHF. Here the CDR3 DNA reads TGTGCCAGCACCCTGCGCCAGGGGGATAGCAATCAGCCCCAGCATTTT.

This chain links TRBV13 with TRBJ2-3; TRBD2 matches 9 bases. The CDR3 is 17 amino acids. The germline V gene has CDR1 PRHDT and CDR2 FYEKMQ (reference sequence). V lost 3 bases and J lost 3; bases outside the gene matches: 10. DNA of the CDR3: TGTGCCAGCAGCTTGTTTGGTTGGCGGGAGGGGACAGATACGCAGTATTTT. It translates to CASSLFGWREGTDTQYF. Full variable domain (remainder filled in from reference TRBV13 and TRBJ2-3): AAGVIQSPRHLIKEKRETATLKCYPIPRHDTVYWYQQGPGQDPQFLISFYEKMQSDKGSIPDRFSAQQFSDYHSELNMSSLELGDSALYFCASSLFGWREGTDTQYFGPGTRLTVL.

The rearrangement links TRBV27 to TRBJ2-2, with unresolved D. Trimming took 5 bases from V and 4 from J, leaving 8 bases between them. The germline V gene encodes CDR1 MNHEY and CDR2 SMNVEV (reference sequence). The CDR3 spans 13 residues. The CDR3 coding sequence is TGTGCCAGCAGTGCGGTCAGCACCGGGGAGCTGTTTTTT. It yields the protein CASSAVSTGELFF.

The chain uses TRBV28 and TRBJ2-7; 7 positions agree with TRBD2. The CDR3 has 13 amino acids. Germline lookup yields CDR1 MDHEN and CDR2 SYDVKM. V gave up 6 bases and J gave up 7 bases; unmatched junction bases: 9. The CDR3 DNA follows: TGTGCCAGCAGACTTCCGGGGGGTGATGAGCAGTACTTC. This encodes CASRLPGGDEQYF.

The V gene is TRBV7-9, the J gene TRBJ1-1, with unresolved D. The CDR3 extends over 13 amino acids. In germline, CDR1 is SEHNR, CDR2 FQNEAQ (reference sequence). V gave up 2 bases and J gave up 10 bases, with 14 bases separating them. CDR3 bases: TGTGCCAGCAGCTTAATCGCTGCGCAAGCAGCTTTCTTT. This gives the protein CASSLIAAQAAFF.

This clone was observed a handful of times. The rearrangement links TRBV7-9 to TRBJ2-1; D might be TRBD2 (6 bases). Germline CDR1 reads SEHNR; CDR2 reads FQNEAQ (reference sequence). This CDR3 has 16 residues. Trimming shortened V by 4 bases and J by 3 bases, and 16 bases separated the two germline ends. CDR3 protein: CASSSERAASYNEQFF. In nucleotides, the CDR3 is TGTGCCAGCAGCTCAGAGCGGGCAGCTAGCTACAATGAGCAGTTCTTC.

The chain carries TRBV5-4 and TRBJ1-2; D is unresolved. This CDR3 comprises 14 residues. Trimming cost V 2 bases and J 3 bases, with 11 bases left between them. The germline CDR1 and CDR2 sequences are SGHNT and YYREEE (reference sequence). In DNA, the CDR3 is TGTGCCAGCAGCTTTGCGGGCGATTACTATGGCTACACCTTC. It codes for CASSFAGDYYGYTF.